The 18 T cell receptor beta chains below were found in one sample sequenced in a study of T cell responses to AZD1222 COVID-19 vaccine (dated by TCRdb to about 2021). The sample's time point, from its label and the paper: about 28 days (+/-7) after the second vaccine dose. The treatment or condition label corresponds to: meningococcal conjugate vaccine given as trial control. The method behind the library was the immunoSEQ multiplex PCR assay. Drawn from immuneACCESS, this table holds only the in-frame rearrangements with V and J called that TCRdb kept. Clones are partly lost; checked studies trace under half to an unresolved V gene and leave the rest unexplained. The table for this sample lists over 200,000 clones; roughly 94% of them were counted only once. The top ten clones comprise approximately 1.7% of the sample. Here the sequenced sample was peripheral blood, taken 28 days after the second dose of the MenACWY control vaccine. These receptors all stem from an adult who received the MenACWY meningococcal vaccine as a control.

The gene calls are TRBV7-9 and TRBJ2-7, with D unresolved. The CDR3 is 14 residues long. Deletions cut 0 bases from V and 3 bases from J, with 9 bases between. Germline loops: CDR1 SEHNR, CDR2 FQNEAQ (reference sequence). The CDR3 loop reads CASSLASSYYEQYF. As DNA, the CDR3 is TGTGCCAGCAGCTTAGCTAGCAGCTACTACGAGCAGTACTTC.

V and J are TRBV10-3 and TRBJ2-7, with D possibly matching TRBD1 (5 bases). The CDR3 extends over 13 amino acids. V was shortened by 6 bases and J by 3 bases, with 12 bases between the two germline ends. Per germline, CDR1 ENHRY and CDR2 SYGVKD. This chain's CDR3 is CAIRPPDSYEQYF. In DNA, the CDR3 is TGTGCCATCAGGCCCCCCGACAGCTACGAGCAGTACTTC.

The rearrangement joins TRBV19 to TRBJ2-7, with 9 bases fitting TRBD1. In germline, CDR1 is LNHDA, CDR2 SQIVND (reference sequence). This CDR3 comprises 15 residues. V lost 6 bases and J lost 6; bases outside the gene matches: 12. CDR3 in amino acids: CASRDRGQGPSEQYF. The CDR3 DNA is TGTGCCAGTAGAGATAGGGGACAGGGTCCCTCCGAGCAGTACTTC.

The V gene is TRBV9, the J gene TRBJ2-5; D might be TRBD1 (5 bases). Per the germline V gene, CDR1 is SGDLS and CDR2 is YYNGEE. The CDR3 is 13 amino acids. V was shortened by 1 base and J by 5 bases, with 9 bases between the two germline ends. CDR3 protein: CASSVRQGETQYF. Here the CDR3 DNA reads TGTGCCAGCAGCGTAAGGCAGGGTGAGACCCAGTACTTC.

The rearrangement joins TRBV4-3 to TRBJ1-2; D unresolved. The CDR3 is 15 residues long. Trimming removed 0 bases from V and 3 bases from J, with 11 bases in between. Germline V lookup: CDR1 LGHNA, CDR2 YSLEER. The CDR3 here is CASSQENGGDYGYTF. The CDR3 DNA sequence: TGCGCCAGCAGCCAAGAAAACGGTGGTGACTATGGCTACACCTTC.

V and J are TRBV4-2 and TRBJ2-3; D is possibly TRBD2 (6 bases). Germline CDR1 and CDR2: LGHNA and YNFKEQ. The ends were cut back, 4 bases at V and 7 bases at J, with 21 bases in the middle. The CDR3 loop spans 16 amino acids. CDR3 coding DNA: TGTGCCAGCAGCCCTTCAGGGCTAGCGAAGGGTTATACGCAGTATTTT. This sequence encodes CASSPSGLAKGYTQYF.

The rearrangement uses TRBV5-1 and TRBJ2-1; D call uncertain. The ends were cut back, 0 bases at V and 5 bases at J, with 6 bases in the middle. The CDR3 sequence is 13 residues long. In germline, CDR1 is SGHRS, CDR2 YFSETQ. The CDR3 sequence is CASSLVQDNEQFF. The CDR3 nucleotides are TGCGCCAGCAGCTTGGTTCAGGACAATGAGCAGTTCTTC. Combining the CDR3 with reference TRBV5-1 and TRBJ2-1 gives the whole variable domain KAGVTQTPRYLIKTRGQQVTLSCSPISGHRSVSWYQQTPGQGLQFLFEYFSETQRNKGNFPGRFSGRQFSNSRSEMNVSTLELGDSALYLCASSLVQDNEQFFGPGTRLTVL.

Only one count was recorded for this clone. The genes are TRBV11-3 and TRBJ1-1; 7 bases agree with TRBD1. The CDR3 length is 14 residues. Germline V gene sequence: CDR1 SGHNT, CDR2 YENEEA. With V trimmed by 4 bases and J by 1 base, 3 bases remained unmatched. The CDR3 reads CASSSQGGNTEAFF. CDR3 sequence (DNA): TGTGCCAGCAGCTCGCAGGGGGGGAACACTGAAGCTTTCTTT.

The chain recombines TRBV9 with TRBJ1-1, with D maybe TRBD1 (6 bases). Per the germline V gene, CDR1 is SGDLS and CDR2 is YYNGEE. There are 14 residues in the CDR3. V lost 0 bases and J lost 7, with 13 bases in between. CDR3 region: CASSVAGGGGEAFF. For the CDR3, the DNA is TGTGCCAGCAGCGTAGCTGGAGGGGGTGGTGAAGCTTTCTTT.

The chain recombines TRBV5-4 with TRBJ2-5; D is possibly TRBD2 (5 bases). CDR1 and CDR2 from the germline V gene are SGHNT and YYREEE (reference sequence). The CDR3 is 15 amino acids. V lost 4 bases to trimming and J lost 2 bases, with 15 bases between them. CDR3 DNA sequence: TGTGCCAGCAGCAGGTCTCTAGGAGGACAAGAGACCCAGTACTTC. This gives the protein CASSRSLGGQETQYF.

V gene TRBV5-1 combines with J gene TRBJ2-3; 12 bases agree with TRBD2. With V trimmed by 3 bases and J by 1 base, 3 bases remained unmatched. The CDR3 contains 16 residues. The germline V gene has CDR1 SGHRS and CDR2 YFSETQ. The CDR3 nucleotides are TGCGCCAGCAGCTCCCTAGCGGGAGGGGGCACAGATACGCAGTATTTT. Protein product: CASSSLAGGGTDTQYF.

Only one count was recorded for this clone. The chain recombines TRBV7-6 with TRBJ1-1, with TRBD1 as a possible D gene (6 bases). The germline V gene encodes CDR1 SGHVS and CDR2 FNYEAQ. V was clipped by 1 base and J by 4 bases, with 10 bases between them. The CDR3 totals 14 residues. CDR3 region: CASSLGGGGTEAFF. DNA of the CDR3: TGTGCCAGCAGCTTAGGGGGGGGCGGCACTGAAGCTTTCTTT.

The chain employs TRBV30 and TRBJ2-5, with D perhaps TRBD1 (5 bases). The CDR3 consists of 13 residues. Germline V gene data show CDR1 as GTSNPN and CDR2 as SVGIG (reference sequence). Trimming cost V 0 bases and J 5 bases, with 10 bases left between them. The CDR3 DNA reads TGTGCCTGGAGTGTACGCAGGGCGGAGACCCAGTACTTC. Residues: CAWSVRRAETQYF.

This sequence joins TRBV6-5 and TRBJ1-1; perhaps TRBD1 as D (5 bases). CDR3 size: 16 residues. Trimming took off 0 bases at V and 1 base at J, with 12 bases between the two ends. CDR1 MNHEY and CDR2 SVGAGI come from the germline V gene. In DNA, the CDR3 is TGTGCCAGCAGTTACTCCTCCCGTGGGACGAACACTGAAGCTTTCTTT. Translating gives CASSYSSRGTNTEAFF.

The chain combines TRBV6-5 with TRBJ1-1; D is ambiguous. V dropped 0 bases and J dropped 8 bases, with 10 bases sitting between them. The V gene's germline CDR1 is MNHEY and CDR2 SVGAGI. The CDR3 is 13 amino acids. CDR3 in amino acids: CASSYSVAVEAFF. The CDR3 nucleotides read TGTGCCAGCAGTTACTCCGTCGCGGTGGAAGCTTTCTTT.

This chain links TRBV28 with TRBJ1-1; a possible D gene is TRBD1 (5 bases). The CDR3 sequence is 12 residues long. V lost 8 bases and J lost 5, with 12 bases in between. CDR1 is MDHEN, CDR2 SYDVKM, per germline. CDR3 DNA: TGTGCCAGCGGCCAAGGGGAGACTGAAGCTTTCTTT. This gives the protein CASGQGETEAFF.

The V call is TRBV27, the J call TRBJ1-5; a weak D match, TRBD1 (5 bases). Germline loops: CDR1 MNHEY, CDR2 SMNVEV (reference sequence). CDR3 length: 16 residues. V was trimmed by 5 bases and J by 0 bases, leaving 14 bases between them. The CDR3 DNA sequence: TGTGCCAGCAGTGGAGGCGGGGGAGATAGCAATCAGCCCCAGCATTTT. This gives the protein CASSGGGGDSNQPQHF.

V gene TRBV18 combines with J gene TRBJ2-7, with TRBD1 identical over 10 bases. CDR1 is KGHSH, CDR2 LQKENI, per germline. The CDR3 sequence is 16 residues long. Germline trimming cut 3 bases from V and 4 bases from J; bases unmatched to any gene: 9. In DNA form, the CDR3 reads TGTGCCAGCTCACCTTTGGGACAGGGGACCTATTACGAGCAGTACTTC. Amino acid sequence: CASSPLGQGTYYEQYF.